The clone carrying this T cell receptor beta chain was seen once. The data originate from a study of control samples from healthy donors and cancer patients. Produced via immunoSEQ multiplex PCR; TCRdb's table is partial and in-frame only. The repertoire has 65,000 to 95,000 clones, around 89% of them found once; the top ten carry roughly 6.7%. CDR3 length equals 12 residues. Trimming pared 7 bases from V and 5 bases from J, leaving 12 bases between. Germline lookup yields CDR1 SGDLS and CDR2 YYNGEE. The chain recombines TRBV9 with TRBJ2-5; no clear D. The sequencing sample was made of blood. The sequence came from a man aged 50 or older in good health. CDR3 DNA: TGTGCCAGCGCTGGGTCTGGGGAGACCCAGTACTTC. Protein: CASAGSGETQYF.